This T cell receptor beta chain was recovered during a study of cytomegalovirus exposure and HLA in healthy donors. Study context: One earlier analysis, a look at roughly 170 million T cells, found 100 million to 130 million unique TCR beta sequences.

PCR primers comprised 60 Vbeta and 13 Jbeta primers. Repertoires were generated with immunoSEQ multiplex PCR, while TCRdb's copy carries only in-frame clones and drops some. The data contain fewer than 200,000 clones, 65% to 80% of them singletons. Input material: PBMCs. The sequence derives from a woman aged 50 to 60 in good health and CMV-seropositive.

The CDR3 nucleotides are TGTGCCAGTAGTATATTGGGGGGTTCAGAAGCTTTCTTT. Protein sequence: CASSILGGSEAFF. J is TRBJ1-1 and V is TRBV19; tentative D call: TRBD1 (5 bases). The V gene lost 2 bases and the J gene lost 8 bases, with 12 bases spanning the gap. The germline gives CDR1 LNHDA, CDR2 SQIVND (reference sequence). The length of the CDR3 is 13 residues.